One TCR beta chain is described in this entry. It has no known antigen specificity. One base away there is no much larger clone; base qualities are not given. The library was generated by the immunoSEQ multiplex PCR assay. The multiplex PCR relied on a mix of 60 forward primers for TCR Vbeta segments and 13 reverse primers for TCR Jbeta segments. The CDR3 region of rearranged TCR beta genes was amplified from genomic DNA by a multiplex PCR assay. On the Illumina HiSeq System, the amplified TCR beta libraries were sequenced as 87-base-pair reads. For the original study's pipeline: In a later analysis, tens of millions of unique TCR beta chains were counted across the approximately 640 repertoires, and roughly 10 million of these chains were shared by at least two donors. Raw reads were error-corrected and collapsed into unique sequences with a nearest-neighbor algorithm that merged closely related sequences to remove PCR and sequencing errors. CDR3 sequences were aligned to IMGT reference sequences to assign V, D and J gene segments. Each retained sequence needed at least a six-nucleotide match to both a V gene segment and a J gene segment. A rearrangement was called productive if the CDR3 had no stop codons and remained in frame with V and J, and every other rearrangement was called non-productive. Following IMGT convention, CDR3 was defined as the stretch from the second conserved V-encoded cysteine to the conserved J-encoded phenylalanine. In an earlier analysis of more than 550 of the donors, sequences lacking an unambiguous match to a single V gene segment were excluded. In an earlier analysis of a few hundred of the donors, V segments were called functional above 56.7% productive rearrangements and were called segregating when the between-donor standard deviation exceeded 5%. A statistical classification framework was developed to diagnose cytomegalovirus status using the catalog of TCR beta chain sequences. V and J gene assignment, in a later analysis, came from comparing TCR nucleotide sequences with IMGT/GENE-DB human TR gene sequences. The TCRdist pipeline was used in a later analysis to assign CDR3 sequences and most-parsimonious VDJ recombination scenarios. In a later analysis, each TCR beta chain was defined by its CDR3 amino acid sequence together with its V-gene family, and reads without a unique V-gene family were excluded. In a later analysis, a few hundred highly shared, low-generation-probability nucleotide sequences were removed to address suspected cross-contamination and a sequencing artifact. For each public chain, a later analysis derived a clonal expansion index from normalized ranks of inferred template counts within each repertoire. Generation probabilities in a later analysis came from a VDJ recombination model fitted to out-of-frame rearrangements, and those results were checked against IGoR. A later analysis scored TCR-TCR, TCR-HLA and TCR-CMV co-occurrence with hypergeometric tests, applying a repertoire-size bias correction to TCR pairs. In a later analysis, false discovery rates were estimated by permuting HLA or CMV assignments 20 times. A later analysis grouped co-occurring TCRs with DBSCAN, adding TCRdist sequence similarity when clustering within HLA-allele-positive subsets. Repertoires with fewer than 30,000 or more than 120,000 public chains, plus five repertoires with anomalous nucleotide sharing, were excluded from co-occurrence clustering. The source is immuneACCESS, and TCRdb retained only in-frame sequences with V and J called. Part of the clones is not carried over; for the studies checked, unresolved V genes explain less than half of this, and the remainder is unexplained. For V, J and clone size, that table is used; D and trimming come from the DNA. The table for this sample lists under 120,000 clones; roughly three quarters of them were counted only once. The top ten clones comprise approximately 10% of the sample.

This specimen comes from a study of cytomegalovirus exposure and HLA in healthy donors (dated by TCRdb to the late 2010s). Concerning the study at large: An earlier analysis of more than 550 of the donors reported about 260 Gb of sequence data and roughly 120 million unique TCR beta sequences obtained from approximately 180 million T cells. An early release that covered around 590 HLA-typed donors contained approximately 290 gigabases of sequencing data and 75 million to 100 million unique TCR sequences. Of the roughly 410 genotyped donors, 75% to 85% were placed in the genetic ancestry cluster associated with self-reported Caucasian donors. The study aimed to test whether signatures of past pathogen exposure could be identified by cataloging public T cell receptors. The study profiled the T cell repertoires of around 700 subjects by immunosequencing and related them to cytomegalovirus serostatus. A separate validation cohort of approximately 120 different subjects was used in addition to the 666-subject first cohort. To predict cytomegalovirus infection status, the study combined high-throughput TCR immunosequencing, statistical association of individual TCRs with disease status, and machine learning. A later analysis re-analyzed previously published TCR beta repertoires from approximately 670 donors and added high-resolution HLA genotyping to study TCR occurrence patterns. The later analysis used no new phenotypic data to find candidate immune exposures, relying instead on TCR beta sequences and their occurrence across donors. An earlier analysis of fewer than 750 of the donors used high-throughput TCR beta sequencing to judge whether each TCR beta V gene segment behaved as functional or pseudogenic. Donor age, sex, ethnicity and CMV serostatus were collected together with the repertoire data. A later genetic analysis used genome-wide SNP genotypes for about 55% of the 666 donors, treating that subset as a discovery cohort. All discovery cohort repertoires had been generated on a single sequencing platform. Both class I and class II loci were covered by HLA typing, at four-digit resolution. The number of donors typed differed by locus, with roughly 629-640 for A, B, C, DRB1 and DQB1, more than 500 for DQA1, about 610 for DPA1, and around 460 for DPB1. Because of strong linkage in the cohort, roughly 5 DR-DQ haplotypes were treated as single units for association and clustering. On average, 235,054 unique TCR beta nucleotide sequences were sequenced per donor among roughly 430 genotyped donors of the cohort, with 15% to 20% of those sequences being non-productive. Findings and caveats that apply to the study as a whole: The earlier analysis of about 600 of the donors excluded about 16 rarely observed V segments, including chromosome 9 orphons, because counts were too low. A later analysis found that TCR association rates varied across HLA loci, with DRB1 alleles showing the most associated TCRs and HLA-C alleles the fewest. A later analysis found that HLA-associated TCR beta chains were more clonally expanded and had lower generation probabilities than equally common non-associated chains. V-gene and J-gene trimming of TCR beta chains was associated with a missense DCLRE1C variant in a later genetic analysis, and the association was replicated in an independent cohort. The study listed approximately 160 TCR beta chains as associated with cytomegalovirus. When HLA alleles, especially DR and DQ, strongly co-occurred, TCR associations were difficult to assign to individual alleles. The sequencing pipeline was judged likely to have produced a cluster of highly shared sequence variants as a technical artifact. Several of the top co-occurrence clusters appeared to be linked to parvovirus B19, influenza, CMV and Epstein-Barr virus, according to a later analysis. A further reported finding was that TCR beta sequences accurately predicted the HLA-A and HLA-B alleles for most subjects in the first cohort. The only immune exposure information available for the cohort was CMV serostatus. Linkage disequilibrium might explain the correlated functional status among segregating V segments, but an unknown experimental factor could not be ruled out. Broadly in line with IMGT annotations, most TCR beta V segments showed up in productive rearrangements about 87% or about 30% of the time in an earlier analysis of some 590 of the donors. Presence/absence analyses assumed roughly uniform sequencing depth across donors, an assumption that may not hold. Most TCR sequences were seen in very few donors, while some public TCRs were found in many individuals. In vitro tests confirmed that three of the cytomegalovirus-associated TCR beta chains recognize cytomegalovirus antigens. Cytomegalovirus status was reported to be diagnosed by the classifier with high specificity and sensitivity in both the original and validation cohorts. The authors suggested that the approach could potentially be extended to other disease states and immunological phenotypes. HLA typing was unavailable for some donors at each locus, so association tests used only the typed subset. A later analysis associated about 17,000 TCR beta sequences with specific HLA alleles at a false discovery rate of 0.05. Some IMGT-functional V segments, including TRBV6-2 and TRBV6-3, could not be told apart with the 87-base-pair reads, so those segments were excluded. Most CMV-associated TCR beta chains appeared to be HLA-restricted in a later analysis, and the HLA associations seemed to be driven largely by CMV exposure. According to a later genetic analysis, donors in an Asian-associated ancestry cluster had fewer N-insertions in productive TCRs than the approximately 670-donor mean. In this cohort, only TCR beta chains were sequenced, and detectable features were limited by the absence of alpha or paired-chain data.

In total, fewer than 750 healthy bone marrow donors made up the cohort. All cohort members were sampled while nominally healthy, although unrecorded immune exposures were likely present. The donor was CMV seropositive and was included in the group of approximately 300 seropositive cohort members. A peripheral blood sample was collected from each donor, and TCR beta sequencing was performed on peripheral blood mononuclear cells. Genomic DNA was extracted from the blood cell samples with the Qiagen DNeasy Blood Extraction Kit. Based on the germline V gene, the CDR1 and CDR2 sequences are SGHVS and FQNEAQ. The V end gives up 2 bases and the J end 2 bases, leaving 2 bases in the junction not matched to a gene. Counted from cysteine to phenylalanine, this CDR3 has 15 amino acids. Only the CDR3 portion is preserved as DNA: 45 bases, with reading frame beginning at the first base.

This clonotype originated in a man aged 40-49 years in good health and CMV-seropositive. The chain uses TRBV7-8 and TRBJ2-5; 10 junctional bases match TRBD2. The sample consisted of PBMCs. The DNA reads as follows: TGTGCCAGCAGCTTACTAGCGGGAGATCAAGAGACCCAGTACTTC. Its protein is CASSLLAGDQETQYF.